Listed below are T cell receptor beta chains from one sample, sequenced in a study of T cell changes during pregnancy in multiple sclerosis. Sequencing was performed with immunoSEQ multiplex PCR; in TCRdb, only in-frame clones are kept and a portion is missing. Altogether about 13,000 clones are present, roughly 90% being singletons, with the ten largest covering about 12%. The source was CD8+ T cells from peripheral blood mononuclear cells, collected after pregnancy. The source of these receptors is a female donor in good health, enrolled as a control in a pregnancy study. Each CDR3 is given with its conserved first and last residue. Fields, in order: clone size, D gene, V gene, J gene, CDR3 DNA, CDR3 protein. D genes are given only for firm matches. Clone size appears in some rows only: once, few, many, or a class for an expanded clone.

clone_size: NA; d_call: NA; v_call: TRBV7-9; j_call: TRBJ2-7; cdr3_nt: TGTGCCAGCAGCTTAAAGCTGCCCTACGAGCAGTACTTC; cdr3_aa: CASSLKLPYEQYF
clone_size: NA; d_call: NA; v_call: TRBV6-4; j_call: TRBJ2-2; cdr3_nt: TGTGCCAGCAGTGACGGACAGAACACCGGGGAGCTGTTTTTT; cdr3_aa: CASSDGQNTGELFF
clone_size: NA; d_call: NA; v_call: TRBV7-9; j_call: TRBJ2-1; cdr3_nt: TGTGCCAGCAGCTCCCCCGGGGTCGAGCAGTTCTTC; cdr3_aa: CASSSPGVEQFF
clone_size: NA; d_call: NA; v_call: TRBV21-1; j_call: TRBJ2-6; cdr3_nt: TGTGCCAGCAGCGGACCGGGACAAGGGACCTCTGGGGCCAACGTCCTGACTTTC; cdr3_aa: CASSGPGQGTSGANVLTF
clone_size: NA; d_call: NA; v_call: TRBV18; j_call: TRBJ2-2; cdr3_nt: TGTGCCAGCTTACCACCCGAGGAACCGAACACCGGGGAGCTGTTTTTT; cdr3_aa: CASLPPEEPNTGELFF
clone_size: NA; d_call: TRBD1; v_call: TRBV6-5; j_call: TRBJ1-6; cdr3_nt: TGTGCCAGCAGTTTGTCTACAGGGGACAATTCACCCCTCCACTTT; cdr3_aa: CASSLSTGDNSPLHF
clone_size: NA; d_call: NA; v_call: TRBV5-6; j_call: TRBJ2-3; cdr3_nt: TGTGCCAGCAGCCACAGGACAGATACGCAGTATTTT; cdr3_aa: CASSHRTDTQYF
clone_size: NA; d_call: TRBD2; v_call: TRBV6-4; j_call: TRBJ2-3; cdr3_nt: TGTGCCAGCAGTGGCCCGGGGGGGGGCGAGACAGATACGCAGTATTTT; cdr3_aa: CASSGPGGGETDTQYF
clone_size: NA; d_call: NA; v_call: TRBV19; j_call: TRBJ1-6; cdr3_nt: TGTGCCAGTAGTATGGAACACCTAACAGGGAATTCACCCCTCCACTTT; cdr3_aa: CASSMEHLTGNSPLHF
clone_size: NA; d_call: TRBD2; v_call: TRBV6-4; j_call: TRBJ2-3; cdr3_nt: TGTGCCAGCAGTGACTCGAGCGGGGGTGGAGATACGCAGTATTTT; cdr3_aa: CASSDSSGGGDTQYF
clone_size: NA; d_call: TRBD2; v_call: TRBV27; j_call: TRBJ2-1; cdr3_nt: TGTGCCAGCGGGCTCGGGGGGTACAATGAGCAGTTCTTC; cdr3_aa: CASGLGGYNEQFF
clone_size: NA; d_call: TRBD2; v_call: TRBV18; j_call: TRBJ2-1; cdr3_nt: TGTGCCAGCTCTAGCGGGGGCTCCTACAATGAGCAGTTCTTC; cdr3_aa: CASSSGGSYNEQFF
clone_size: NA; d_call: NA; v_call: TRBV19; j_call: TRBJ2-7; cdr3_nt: TGTGCCAGTAGTGTCGCCGGGAGCTCCTACGAGCAGTACTTC; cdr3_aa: CASSVAGSSYEQYF
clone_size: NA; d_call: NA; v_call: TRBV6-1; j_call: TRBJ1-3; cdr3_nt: TGTGCCAGCAGTGAAGCGCTAGTCTCTGGAAACACCATATATTTT; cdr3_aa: CASSEALVSGNTIYF
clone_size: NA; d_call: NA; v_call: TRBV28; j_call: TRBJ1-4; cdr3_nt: TGTGCCAGCAGTTCTCCAGAGGTAAATGAAAAACTGTTTTTT; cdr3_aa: CASSSPEVNEKLFF
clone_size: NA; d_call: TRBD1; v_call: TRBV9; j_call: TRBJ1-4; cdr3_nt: TGTGCCAGCAGCGCCTCCGGGACAGGGAGCTCGATTAATGAAAAACTGTTTTTT; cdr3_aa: CASSASGTGSSINEKLFF
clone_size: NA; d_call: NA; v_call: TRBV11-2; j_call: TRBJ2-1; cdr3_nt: TGTGCCAGCAGCTTAGAAGCGACAGCATACAATGAGCAGTTCTTC; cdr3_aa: CASSLEATAYNEQFF
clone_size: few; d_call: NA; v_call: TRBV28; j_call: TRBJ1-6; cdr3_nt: TGTGCCAGCAGTTCCCAAAGGGGGCCCCTCCACTTT; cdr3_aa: CASSSQRGPLHF
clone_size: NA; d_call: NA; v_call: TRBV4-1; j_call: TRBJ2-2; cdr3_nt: TGCGCCAGCAGCCAGTTTCTAAACACCGGGGAGCTGTTTTTT; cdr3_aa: CASSQFLNTGELFF
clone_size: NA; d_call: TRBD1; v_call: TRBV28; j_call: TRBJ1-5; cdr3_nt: TGTGCCAGCAGTTTATTCACAGGGGAATATGTTCAGCCCCAGCATTTT; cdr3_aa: CASSLFTGEYVQPQHF
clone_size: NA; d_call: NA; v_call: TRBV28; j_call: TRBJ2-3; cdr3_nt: TGTGCCAGCAGTTTAGAGGGACACCTCCACCATTTT; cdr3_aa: CASSLEGHLHHF